The T cell receptor (beta chain) under discussion was sequenced for a study of blood T cell repertoires in COVID-19. This clone was observed once. Profiled with immunoSEQ multiplex PCR; TCRdb holds only in-frame clones, not every one. This table holds about 440,000 clones, 70% to 90% found once. Between the trimmed V and J ends, which lost 9 bases and 3 bases, there was a span of 12 bases. This CDR3 region has 12 residues. Germline V gene sequence: CDR1 MGHDK, CDR2 SYGVNS. The chain has TRBV25-1 and TRBJ2-7, with a tentative D call TRBD1 (6 bases). The origin of this receptor is a woman between 50 and 59 years old with COVID-19, enrolled during active disease. Sequencing was done on a sample of peripheral blood. The chain's CDR3 is CARQTGFYEQYF. CDR3 coding DNA: TGTGCCAGGCAAACAGGGTTCTACGAGCAGTACTTC.